A selection of T cell receptor beta chains follows, all from one sample in a study of T cells in Graves' hyperthyroidism and ophthalmopathy. TCRdb ran MiXCR on the multiplex PCR reads and lists one entry per CDR3 protein. The sample lists roughly 420,000 distinct CDR3 sequences; approximately 13% were seen once. The material sequenced was blood. These receptors came from a woman between 18 and 29 years old with Graves' hyperthyroidism. Both conserved end residues are part of each CDR3. D genes are given only for firm matches. For some rows the clone size is stated as once, few or many, or as a class when expanded; others skip it.

J gene	D gene	V gene	clone size	CDR3 DNA	CDR3 protein
TRBJ1-5	NA	TRBV6-1	many	TGTGCCAGCAGTGAGGGGTTAGAGCCCCAGCATTTT	CASSEGLEPQHF
TRBJ2-7	NA	TRBV7-2	many	TGTGCCAGCAGCTCGGCGGGTGGCGAGCAGTACTTC	CASSSAGGEQYF
TRBJ2-2	TRBD1	TRBV30	NA	TGTGCCTGGAGTAGCCCGGGACAGGGGATTGGCGGGGGGCTGTTTTTT	CAWSSPGQGIGGGLFF
TRBJ1-1	TRBD1	TRBV27	many	TGTGCCAGCAGGGGGACAGGGGCAATGAACACTGAAGCTTTCTTT	CASRGTGAMNTEAFF
TRBJ2-7	TRBD2	TRBV19	NA	TGTGCCAGTAGTCCCCGCCCGGGACTAGCGGGGGAGCAGTACTTC	CASSPRPGLAGEQYF
TRBJ2-3	TRBD2	TRBV2	many	TGTGCCAGCAGTGCTTCAGGACTAGCGGCTACAGATACGCAGTATTTT	CASSASGLAATDTQYF
TRBJ1-2	TRBD1	TRBV12-3/TRBV12-4	NA	TGTGTCAGCAGTTTCGGACAGGGCTATGGCTACACCTTC	CVSSFGQGYGYTF
TRBJ2-1	TRBD2	TRBV5-1	few	TGCGCCAGCAGCTTGGTGGGGGGGGACTACAATGAGCAGTTCTTC	CASSLVGGDYNEQFF
TRBJ1-1	NA	TRBV5-6	once	TGTGCCAGCAGCTTGGAAACCCAGGACATTCCTGAAGCTTTCTTT	CASSLETQDIPEAFF
TRBJ1-3	NA	TRBV3-1	many	TGTGCCAGCAGCCAAGGGGGTCCGACGTACTCTGGAAACACCATATATTTT	CASSQGGPTYSGNTIYF
TRBJ2-7	TRBD1	TRBV12-3/TRBV12-4	many	TGTGCCAGCAGTCTAGGACAGGGGAAGCAGTACTTC	CASSLGQGKQYF
TRBJ2-7	NA	TRBV18	many	TGTGCCAGCTCACCAATAAGGGCAAGCTCCTACGAGCAGTACTTC	CASSPIRASSYEQYF
TRBJ1-4	NA	TRBV9	NA	TGTGCCAGCAGTCTTACAGGGTCTTGGGATGAAAAACTGTTTTTT	CASSLTGSWDEKLFF
TRBJ2-5	TRBD1	TRBV6-2/TRBV6-3	few	TGTGCCAGCAGGCTACAGGGGCTTGAGACCCAGTACTTC	CASRLQGLETQYF
TRBJ1-5	NA	TRBV2	many	TGTGCCAGCACCGAGGTAAATCCCGGGACCAACTCAAACAATCAGCCCCAGCATTTT	CASTEVNPGTNSNNQPQHF
TRBJ1-5	TRBD1	TRBV4-1	few	TGCGCCAGCAGCCCGGGACAGGACCATCAGCCCCAGCATTTT	CASSPGQDHQPQHF
TRBJ2-2	TRBD2	TRBV5-4	few	TGTGCCAGCAGCTTTAGCGGGAGAAGCAGCGGGGAGCTGTTTTTT	CASSFSGRSSGELFF
TRBJ1-3	NA	TRBV27	many	TGTGCCAGCAGTCAAGTCGGGACGGGTTCTGGAAACACCATATATTTT	CASSQVGTGSGNTIYF
TRBJ2-2	NA	TRBV4-1	NA	TGCGCCAGCAGCCAATCTCCCGATATCACCGGGGAGCTGTTTTTT	CASSQSPDITGELFF
TRBJ2-1	NA	TRBV27	many	TGTGCCAGCAGTATCGGGGCTCTGCGGGATGAGCAGTTCTTC	CASSIGALRDEQFF
TRBJ1-6	TRBD1	TRBV5-5	NA	TGTGCCAGCAGCTTCCAGGGGGCCCCTAATAATTCACCCCTCCACTTT	CASSFQGAPNNSPLHF
TRBJ1-1	NA	TRBV19	few	TGTGCCAGTAGTACGGGACAAGTAGCGAACACTGAAGCTTTCTTT	CASSTGQVANTEAFF
TRBJ1-2	NA	TRBV25-1	NA	TGTGCCAGCAGTAAGGGACCAGGGATCTATGGCTACACCTTC	CASSKGPGIYGYTF
TRBJ2-1	TRBD2	TRBV6-1	many	TGTGCCAGCAGTCGTGGGGGAGGGCATGAGCAGTTCTTC	CASSRGGGHEQFF
TRBJ2-6	TRBD1	TRBV7-8	few	TGTGCCAGCAGCTTAGCGCCGGGACAGGGAATGTCTGGGGCCAACGTCCTGACTTTC	CASSLAPGQGMSGANVLTF
TRBJ2-7	NA	TRBV11-2	few	TGTGCCAGCAGCTTAGTTCACGGGTACGAGCAGTACTTC	CASSLVHGYEQYF
TRBJ2-5	NA	TRBV7-8	many	TGTGCCAGCAGCTACGGACAGCGGGAGACCCAGTACTTC	CASSYGQRETQYF
TRBJ2-1	TRBD2	TRBV2	NA	TGTGCCAGCAGTGGAACAGCGGGGGGGGATGAGCAGTTCTTC	CASSGTAGGDEQFF
TRBJ2-7	TRBD1	TRBV29-1	many	TGCAGCGTTGAATATAAGGGGACAGGGTCCTACGAGCAGTACTTC	CSVEYKGTGSYEQYF
TRBJ2-5	NA	TRBV24-1	few	TGTGCCACCAGTGATCAGGGAGTTGGTGGGGAGACCCAGTACTTC	CATSDQGVGGETQYF
TRBJ1-3	NA	TRBV30	NA	TGTGCCTGGAGTGTGACTCTGGGAAACACCATATATTTT	CAWSVTLGNTIYF
TRBJ1-1	NA	TRBV5-1	few	TGCGCCAGCAGCTTGGGGGCAGGGGAGAGCACTGAAGCTTTCTTT	CASSLGAGESTEAFF
TRBJ2-1	TRBD2	TRBV20-1	many	TGCAGTGCTCACGCGGGGCTAGCGGGGGGGAATGAGCAGTTCTTC	CSAHAGLAGGNEQFF
TRBJ2-7	NA	TRBV6-6	many	TGTGCCAGCAGTTACTCGACGGCATCGACCTACGAGCAGTACTTC	CASSYSTASTYEQYF
TRBJ2-1	NA	TRBV30	NA	TGTGCCTGGAGTGTAGGGCAGGGTAGTGTTAATGAGCAGTTCTTC	CAWSVGQGSVNEQFF
TRBJ1-1	NA	TRBV30	few	TGTGCCTGGAGTGGGGGGGGCGCCGGCACTGAAGCTTTCTTT	CAWSGGGAGTEAFF
TRBJ2-1	NA	TRBV3-1	many	TGTGCCAGCAGCCAAGACGATCCAGGGATTTCCTACAATGAGCAGTTCTTC	CASSQDDPGISYNEQFF
TRBJ1-2	NA	TRBV5-1	many	TGCGCCAGCAGCTTAACGCCCGGGACAAACTATGGCTACACCTTC	CASSLTPGTNYGYTF
TRBJ1-4	NA	TRBV4-2	NA	TGTGCCAGCAGCCAAGATTATTCGACGCAGGGAGTCGAAAAACTGTTTTTT	CASSQDYSTQGVEKLFF
TRBJ1-4	NA	TRBV28	few	TGTGCCAGCTCCCAGGGGCCGGCTAGTAATGAAAAACTGTTTTTT	CASSQGPASNEKLFF
TRBJ2-7	NA	TRBV2	many	TGTGCCAGCAGGGGAAAACACTACGAGCAGTACTTC	CASRGKHYEQYF
TRBJ2-3	TRBD1	TRBV20-1	many	TGCAGTGCCACGGGACAGTCAGTCGATACGCAGTATTTT	CSATGQSVDTQYF
TRBJ2-7	NA	TRBV5-4	NA	TGTGCCAGCAGCTTTAACAGGGAATACGAGCAGTACTTC	CASSFNREYEQYF
TRBJ1-2	NA	TRBV19	few	TGTGCCAGTAGTATAGTTTTCCCCTGGCCGTTATACTATGGCTACACCTTC	CASSIVFPWPLYYGYTF
TRBJ2-1	NA	TRBV19	NA	TGTGCCAGTAGCTATGACTTGTACAATGAGCAGTTCTTC	CASSYDLYNEQFF
TRBJ1-4	TRBD1	TRBV6-1	NA	TGTGCCAGCAGTGCAACTATCCCGGGGACAGTGAATGAAAAACTGTTTTTT	CASSATIPGTVNEKLFF
TRBJ1-6	NA	TRBV28	NA	TGTGCCAGCAGCCCGACGGGGGGGTTCAATTCACCCCTCCACTTT	CASSPTGGFNSPLHF
TRBJ2-7	NA	TRBV28	many	TGTGCCAGCAGTTTGGGACATATCGGGGAGCAGTACTTC	CASSLGHIGEQYF
TRBJ2-3	TRBD2	TRBV5-1	few	TGCGCCAGCAGCCTAATGACCGGGACTAGCGGTAGCACAGATACGCAGTATTTT	CASSLMTGTSGSTDTQYF
TRBJ2-3	TRBD1	TRBV19	many	TGTGCCAGTAGTATCGGGACAGGGGGCACAGATACGCAGTATTTT	CASSIGTGGTDTQYF
TRBJ2-7	NA	TRBV6-1	many	TGTGCCAGCAGACCGACCTTGGACCATCAACGCTCCTACGAGCAGTACTTC	CASRPTLDHQRSYEQYF
TRBJ1-2	TRBD1	TRBV9	few	TGTGCCAGCAGCGTAGAGGCCGGGACAGGGGGCCATGGCTACACCTTC	CASSVEAGTGGHGYTF